Below, 4 T cell receptor beta chains from the same sample are listed, as sequenced in a study of glioma-infiltrating T cells after dendritic cell vaccination. Described time point: after dendritic cell vaccination, including at tumor progression/relapse. TCRdb's copy holds only in-frame clones and misses some; the assay was immunoSEQ multiplex PCR. The sample has about 65,000 clones; about 89% are singletons. The sample consisted of blood, taken after dendritic cell vaccination. The receptors come from a human donor with glioblastoma.

The chain recombines TRBV6-4 with TRBJ2-5, with 7 bases aligning to TRBD2. J was trimmed by 9 bases and V by 8 bases; bases with no gene match: 12. This CDR3 has 13 residues. Germline CDR1 MRHNA, CDR2 SNTAGT. In nucleotides, the CDR3 is TGTGCCAGCGCCGAAGGAAGGGGAGGGGCCCAGTACTTC. It yields the protein CASAEGRGGAQYF.

V usage is TRBV11-3 and J usage is TRBJ2-2; 8 bases line up with TRBD2. CDR3 length equals 16 residues. From germline, CDR1 is SGHNT and CDR2 YENEEA. Losses at the gene ends were 2 bases for V and 1 base for J; bases not matched to a gene: 3. For the CDR3, the DNA is TGTGCCAGCAGCTTACACCTAGCGGGGAACACCGGGGAGCTGTTTTTT. Translation: CASSLHLAGNTGELFF.

This chain joins TRBV6-5 and TRBJ2-7, with D maybe TRBD2 (6 bases). This CDR3 contains 14 residues. Trimming took off 11 bases at V and 1 base at J, with 18 bases between the two ends. CDR1 is MNHEY and CDR2 is SVGAGI in the germline V gene. CDR3 bases: TGTGCCCTCGGGGAGCCTAGCGTATCCTACGAGCAGTACTTC. It is translated as CALGEPSVSYEQYF.

V is TRBV18 and J is TRBJ2-5, with 8 bases that match TRBD1. This CDR3 is 14 amino acids long. V gave up 6 bases and J gave up 2 bases; unmatched junction bases: 5. Germline V lookup: CDR1 KGHSH, CDR2 LQKENI. The chain's CDR3 is CASSEDRAQETQYF. The DNA for the CDR3 is TGTGCCAGCTCCGAGGACAGGGCACAAGAGACCCAGTACTTC.